These 25 T cell receptor beta chains share one sample of origin, sequenced in a study of blood T cell repertoires in COVID-19 (dated by TCRdb to 2018 to 2021). To prepare the library, the immunoSEQ multiplex PCR assay was applied. The table was pulled from immuneACCESS by TCRdb, which kept in-frame rearrangements only. Such tables lose some clones; where checked, under half of the loss comes from unresolved V genes, and the rest has no known cause. In all, the sample holds about 230,000 clones, and about nine tenths of those were seen once. The top ten hold roughly 2.5% of the sample. Sequenced: PBMCs or T cells enriched from blood (not recorded which). The receptor source for this set is a woman in her 40s with acute COVID-19.

The V call is TRBV6-5, the J call TRBJ1-5; TRBD1 agrees at 7 bases. The CDR3 spans 14 residues. CDR1 and CDR2 from the germline V gene are MNHEY and SVGAGI. Losses at the gene ends were 7 bases for V and 1 base for J; bases not matched to a gene: 4. The CDR3, as DNA: TGTGCCAGCACAGAGGGGGCCAGCAATCAGCCCCAGCATTTT. Amino acids: CASTEGASNQPQHF.

Remarks on this clone: This sample also contains other DNA sequences that code for the same CDR3. The gene calls are TRBV18 and TRBJ1-2; D call uncertain. V was pared by 3 bases and J by 2 bases, with 10 bases between. This CDR3 is built from 14 residues. Looked up from germline, CDR1 is KGHSH and CDR2 is LQKENI. CDR3 amino acids: CASSPREGNYGYTF. The DNA of the CDR3 is TGTGCCAGCTCACCGAGGGAGGGCAACTATGGCTACACCTTC.

V is TRBV29-1 and J is TRBJ1-5; 8 bases map to TRBD1. The J segment lost 4 bases and the V segment lost 5 bases, leaving 7 bases of the junction unmatched. The CDR3 covers 14 residues. Looked up from germline, CDR1 is SQVTM and CDR2 is ANQGSEA. Here the CDR3 reads CSVLGTGLNQPQHF. Written as DNA, the CDR3 is TGCAGCGTTTTAGGGACAGGATTGAATCAGCCCCAGCATTTT.

V is TRBV27 and J is TRBJ1-2; D is perhaps TRBD1 (5 bases). The V gene lost 6 bases and the J gene lost 4 bases, with 15 bases spanning the gap. The CDR3 spans 14 residues. Germline values: CDR1 MNHEY, CDR2 SMNVEV (reference sequence). The DNA for the CDR3 is TGTGCCAGCAGCCCCCCGGACGGGGGCTATGGCTACACCTTC. Amino acids: CASSPPDGGYGYTF.

The J gene is TRBJ1-6, the V gene TRBV19; D gene ambiguous. Trimming left V 4 bases short and J 1 base short, with 17 bases between. Germline V gives CDR1 LNHDA, CDR2 SQIVND (reference sequence). The length of the CDR3 is 18 residues. Here the CDR3 DNA reads TGTGCCAGTAGTACGGAGACGGGCAGAGGGTCCTATAATTCACCCCTCCACTTT. Translating it yields CASSTETGRGSYNSPLHF.

The CDR3 sequence: CASSLVQQGTEAFF. CDR3 nucleotides: TGTGCCAGCAGCTTAGTGCAACAGGGCACTGAAGCTTTCTTT. The J gene is TRBJ1-1, the V gene TRBV7-9, with D maybe TRBD1 (6 bases). Germline lookup yields CDR1 SEHNR and CDR2 FQNEAQ (reference sequence). CDR3 length equals 14 residues. Trimming pared 1 base from V and 4 bases from J, leaving 10 bases between.

This chain joins TRBV6-5 and TRBJ1-2, with D perhaps matching TRBD1 (6 bases). V gave up 6 bases and J gave up 2 bases, with 16 bases separating them. The germline V gene has CDR1 MNHEY and CDR2 SVGAGI. This CDR3 has 15 amino acids. This chain's CDR3 is CASRSTGTMNYGYTF. The CDR3 nucleotides are TGTGCCAGCAGGTCTACCGGGACAATGAACTATGGCTACACCTTC.

J is TRBJ1-5 and V is TRBV7-9; perhaps TRBD1 as D (5 bases). Germline V gene lookup returns CDR1 SEHNR and CDR2 FQNEAQ (reference sequence). Trimming pared 2 bases from V and 0 bases from J, leaving 11 bases between. CDR3 length: 16 residues. CDR3 protein: CASSLRTPYSNQPQHF. For the CDR3, the DNA is TGTGCCAGCAGCTTAAGGACACCTTATAGCAATCAGCCCCAGCATTTT. Variable domain in full (rest from reference TRBV7-9 and TRBJ1-5): DTGVSQNPRHKITKRGQNVTFRCDPISEHNRLYWYRQTLGQGPEFLTYFQNEAQLEKSRLLSDRFSAERPKGSFSTLEIQRTEQGDSAMYLCASSLRTPYSNQPQHFGDGTRLSIL.

The chain couples TRBV7-9 to TRBJ2-1, with TRBD1 identical over 9 bases. V was pared by 5 bases and J by 2 bases, with 13 bases of the junction left unmatched. Germline V CDR1 and CDR2: SEHNR, FQNEAQ (reference sequence). The CDR3 is made up of 18 amino acids. CDR3 in DNA: TGTGCCAGCAGCGCGGGCCTGCAGACAGGGGGTCCCTACAATGAGCAGTTCTTC. This sequence encodes CASSAGLQTGGPYNEQFF.

The chain recombines TRBV4-1 with TRBJ2-7, with 13 bases aligning to TRBD2. CDR3 length: 17 residues. Per germline, CDR1 MGHRA and CDR2 YSYEKL. Unmatched junction bases numbered 11, after V lost 6 bases and J lost 3 bases. In nucleotides, the CDR3 is TGCGCCAGCAGTGTTCCCCCGGGACTAGCGGGACACTACGAGCAGTACGTC. Amino acids: CASSVPPGLAGHYEQYV.

The rearrangement joins TRBV4-3 to TRBJ2-4, with TRBD2 as a possible D gene (6 bases). The germline V gene has CDR1 LGHNA and CDR2 YSLEER. The V and J ends lost 1 base and 5 bases respectively, with 18 bases between them. The CDR3 length is 17 residues. The CDR3 DNA follows: TGCGCCAGCAGCCAAGTAAGTAGGCGTTCGGGAGAAAACATTCAGTACTTC. Its protein is CASSQVSRRSGENIQYF.

CDR3 in amino acids: CASSFDRVRTEAFF. CDR3 nucleotide sequence: TGTGCCAGCAGCTTTGACAGGGTAAGGACTGAAGCTTTCTTT. This chain links TRBV7-2 with TRBJ1-1; TRBD1 aligns across 7 bases. The junction had 6 bases not matched to a gene; V was cut back by 3 bases and J by 5 bases. Per the germline V gene, CDR1 is SGHTA and CDR2 is FQGNSA. The CDR3 is made up of 14 amino acids.

This rearrangement joins TRBV5-1 to TRBJ2-1, with 10 bases aligning to TRBD2. Germline-derived CDR1 and CDR2 are SGHRS and YFSETQ. This CDR3 is 16 amino acids long. After removal of 2 bases from V and 6 bases from J, the junction contained 8 bases not matched to a gene. CDR3 sequence reads: CASSLPSGSFFNEQFF. DNA for the CDR3: TGCGCCAGCAGCTTACCTAGCGGGAGTTTTTTCAATGAGCAGTTCTTC.

In DNA form, the CDR3 reads TGTGCCAGCACCGCGGGCCGGGACACTGAAGCTTTCTTT. This codes for CASTAGRDTEAFF. The chain carries TRBV21-1 and TRBJ1-1. TRBV21-1 is a pseudogene locus. The CDR3 is 13 amino acids.

DNA of the CDR3: TGTGCCAGCAACAGGAGACTCTACGAGCAGTACTTC. Translated, it gives CASNRRLYEQYF. V is TRBV2 and J is TRBJ2-7; D might be TRBD1 (5 bases). Trimming stripped 7 bases from V and 3 bases from J, with 10 bases between. The germline gives CDR1 SNHLY, CDR2 FYNNEI. The CDR3 is 12 amino acids.

This chain links TRBV5-6 with TRBJ1-5; TRBD1 agrees at 8 bases. The CDR3 extends over 15 amino acids. CDR1 is SGHDT, CDR2 YYEEEE, per germline. With 3 bases clipped from V and 4 bases from J, the junction kept 6 bases outside the gene matches. The chain's CDR3 is CASSSGQGRNQPQHF. The CDR3 DNA is TGTGCCAGCAGCTCCGGACAGGGTCGAAATCAGCCCCAGCATTTT.

The V call is TRBV27, the J call TRBJ2-3, with D possibly matching TRBD1 (5 bases). The CDR3 spans 15 residues. Germline V gene lookup returns CDR1 MNHEY and CDR2 SMNVEV (reference sequence). The V gene lost 5 bases and the J gene lost 4 bases, with 16 bases spanning the gap. The CDR3, as DNA: TGTGCCAGCAGTCACCAGGGAAGATTCGCAGATACGCAGTATTTT. It yields the protein CASSHQGRFADTQYF.

This chain connects TRBV18 to TRBJ1-1; D perhaps matches TRBD1 (6 bases). Per germline, CDR1 KGHSH and CDR2 LQKENI. Trimming removed 3 bases at V and 2 bases at J, with 10 bases between. This CDR3 spans 14 amino acids. The CDR3, as DNA: TGTGCCAGCTCACCGAGGGGGGGAAACACTGAAGCTTTCTTT. Translating it yields CASSPRGGNTEAFF.

This chain connects TRBV6-1 to TRBJ1-2, with a tentative D call TRBD1 (6 bases). V dropped 0 bases and J dropped 0 bases, with 17 bases sitting between them. This CDR3 contains 18 residues. Germline V gives CDR1 MNHNS, CDR2 SASEGT. CDR3 DNA sequence: TGTGCCAGCAGTGAAGCAGGGGGTTGGGAGCTTACTAACTATGGCTACACCTTC. Translating it yields CASSEAGGWELTNYGYTF.

This clone occurred a few times. In DNA, the CDR3 is TGTGCCAGCAGCGGAACCGGGACAGGGTACACTGAAGCTTTCTTT. Amino acids: CASSGTGTGYTEAFF. This sequence joins TRBV5-4 and TRBJ1-1, with 9 bases that match TRBD1. Trimming at V came to 4 bases and at J to 3 bases, leaving 7 bases not matched to a gene. The CDR3 is made up of 15 amino acids. Germline V gene lookup returns CDR1 SGHNT and CDR2 YYREEE (reference sequence).

This clone was seen a few times. The chain has TRBV6-4 and TRBJ1-1, with 12 bases lining up with TRBD1. The V gene end was trimmed by 5 bases and the J gene end by 4 bases; junction bases not matched to a gene: 8. This CDR3 region has 16 residues. CDR1 and CDR2 from the germline V gene are MRHNA and SNTAGT. CDR3 in DNA: TGTGCCAGCAGTCCGGGACAGGGGGCGCCGAGCACTGAAGCTTTCTTT. It translates to CASSPGQGAPSTEAFF.

Notes on this clone: Other DNA sequences from this sample encode an identical CDR3 as well. The chain is built from TRBV3-1 (or the pseudogene TRBV3-2) and TRBJ2-7; 8 nucleotides match TRBD1. J lost 2 bases, V lost 4 bases, and 1 base had no gene match. This CDR3 spans 13 amino acids. Germline CDR1 LGHDT, CDR2 YNNKEL (reference sequence). The CDR3 region is CASSPTGAYEQYF. The CDR3 DNA reads TGTGCCAGCAGCCCGACAGGGGCCTACGAGCAGTACTTC.

This clone turned up a few times. The chain has TRBV19 and TRBJ1-2; 7 bases are a match to TRBD1. J was trimmed by 4 bases and V by 4 bases; bases with no gene match: 0. The germline CDR1 and CDR2 sequences are LNHDA and SQIVND (reference sequence). This CDR3 region has 12 residues. CDR3 in amino acids: CASSNRGYGYTF. The CDR3 region has the DNA TGTGCCAGTAGTAACAGGGGCTATGGCTACACCTTC.

The chain joins TRBV6-5 to TRBJ2-1, with 7 bases fitting TRBD2. Germline-derived CDR1 and CDR2 are MNHEY and SVGAGI. Germline trimming cut 6 bases from V and 2 bases from J; bases unmatched to any gene: 4. The CDR3 covers 14 residues. The CDR3 region is CASSSSGAYNEQFF. The CDR3 DNA reads TGTGCCAGCAGCTCTAGCGGTGCCTACAATGAGCAGTTCTTC.

The J gene is TRBJ2-3, the V gene TRBV24-1; TRBD2 matches at 8 bases. The CDR3 is 15 amino acids. The germline gives CDR1 KGHDR, CDR2 SFDVKD. V lost 1 base, J lost 4 bases, and 3 bases stayed unmatched. The CDR3 sequence: CATSDLAGEADTQYF. CDR3 nucleotide sequence: TGTGCCACCAGTGATTTAGCGGGAGAGGCAGATACGCAGTATTTT.